This TCR beta chain is drawn from a study of cytotoxic CD8 clonotypes in ibrutinib-treated CLL. Study summary: Averaging across samples gave about 230,000 productive templates and about 94,000 productive rearrangements.

Repertoires were generated with immunoSEQ multiplex PCR, while TCRdb's copy carries only in-frame clones and drops some. The sample carries about 29,000 clones, approximately 80% recorded once. Only a few counts were recorded for this clone. CDR3 length: 15 residues. Trimming cost V 0 bases and J 1 base, with 10 bases left between them. Germline-derived CDR1 and CDR2 are SGDLS and YYNGEE. The source is a human donor with chronic lymphocytic leukemia. This chain joins TRBV9 and TRBJ1-1; D may be TRBD1 (6 bases). Source: PBMCs, taken after 36 months of ibrutinib treatment. The CDR3 protein is CASSVGTTGNTEAFF. In nucleotides, the CDR3 is TGTGCCAGCAGCGTAGGGACGACAGGGAACACTGAAGCTTTCTTT.